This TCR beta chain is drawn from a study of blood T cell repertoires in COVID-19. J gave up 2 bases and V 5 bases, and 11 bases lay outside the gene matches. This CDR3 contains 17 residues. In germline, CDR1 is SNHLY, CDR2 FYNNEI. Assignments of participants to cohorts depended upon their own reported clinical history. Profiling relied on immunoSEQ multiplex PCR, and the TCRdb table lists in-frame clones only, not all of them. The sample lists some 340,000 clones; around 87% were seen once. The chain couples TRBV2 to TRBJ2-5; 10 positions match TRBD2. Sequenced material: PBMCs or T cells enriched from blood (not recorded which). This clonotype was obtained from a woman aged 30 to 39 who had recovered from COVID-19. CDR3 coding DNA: TGTGCCAGCAGTCTAAGCGGGGGGGCCGGATGGCAAGAGACCCAGTACTTC. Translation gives CASSLSGGAGWQETQYF.